The source of this T cell receptor beta chain is a study of HIV-infected patients and healthy controls. Unmatched junction bases numbered 11, after V lost 4 bases and J lost 5 bases. Germline lookup yields CDR1 SGHRS and CDR2 YFSETQ. The CDR3 is 15 residues long. The study's findings and limits: MAIT alpha-chain CDR3s were frequent in healthy controls, depleted in HIV+.

The sample holds many counts of this clonotype. The antigen is undetermined. Whole blood was used without fractionation, so all unsorted peripheral T cells were included. An approximately 2.6 ml peripheral blood sample was taken for RNA. cDNA was made from 500 ng RNA using alpha and beta constant primers. Using multiplexing indices, alpha and beta chain libraries were generated apart by chain-specific third strand synthesis. TCRdb re-analysed the 5' RACE reads in MiXCR, keeping a single row per CDR3 protein. The sample records 10,000 to 12,000 distinct CDR3 sequences, around 8% being singletons. The genes are TRBV5-1 and TRBJ2-5, with TRBD1 matching 7 bases. This clonotype was sampled from an adult in good health. Sample: blood. CDR3 sequence (DNA): TGCGCCAGCAGCCCCGGACAGGTCCCGGGGGAGACCCAGTACTTC. Amino acid sequence: CASSPGQVPGETQYF.